This T cell receptor (beta chain) came from a study of T cell responses to AZD1222 COVID-19 vaccine. The V gene lost 0 bases and the J gene lost 6 bases, with 9 bases spanning the gap. The CDR3 is made up of 13 amino acids. CDR1 and CDR2 (germline): LNHNV, YYDKDF (reference sequence). Profiled with immunoSEQ multiplex PCR; TCRdb holds only in-frame clones, not every one. The sample includes about 94,000 clones, around 85% of them seen just once. The input for sequencing was peripheral blood, taken 28 days after the second AZD1222 dose. The chain combines TRBV15 with TRBJ2-7; no clear D gene. The source of this sequence is an adult who received the AZD1222 COVID-19 vaccine. As DNA, the CDR3 is TGTGCCACCAGCAGAGATCGGCCGGGCGAGCAGTACTTC. This translates into CATSRDRPGEQYF.